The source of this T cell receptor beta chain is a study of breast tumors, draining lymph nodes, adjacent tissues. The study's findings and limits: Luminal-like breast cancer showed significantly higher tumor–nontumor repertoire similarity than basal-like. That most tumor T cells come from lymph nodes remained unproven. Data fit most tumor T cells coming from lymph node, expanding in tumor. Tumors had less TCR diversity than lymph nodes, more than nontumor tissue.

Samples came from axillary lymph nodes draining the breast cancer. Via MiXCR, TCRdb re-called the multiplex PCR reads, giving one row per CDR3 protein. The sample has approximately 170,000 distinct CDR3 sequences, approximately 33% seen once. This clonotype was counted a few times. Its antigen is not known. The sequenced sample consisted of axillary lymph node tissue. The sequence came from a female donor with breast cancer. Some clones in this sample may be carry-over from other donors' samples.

The CDR3 reads CASSLSWASQETQYF. The CDR3, as DNA: TGTGCCAGCAGTTTATCGTGGGCGTCCCAAGAGACCCAGTACTTC. The chain couples TRBV27 to TRBJ2-5; D gene ambiguous. V was clipped by 0 bases and J by 1 base, with 9 bases between them. The CDR3 covers 15 residues. Looked up from germline, CDR1 is MNHEY and CDR2 is SMNVEV (reference sequence).